This T cell receptor beta chain was sequenced for a study of radiotherapy plus CTLA-4 blockade in lung cancer. The wider study: Patients showed objective responses in under 20% of cases, and disease control was achieved by approximately 33%.

As for this clone: Its antigen is not identified.

Participants had chemo-refractory metastatic non-small-cell lung cancer and were treated with focal radiation plus ipilimumab CTLA-4 blockade. Findings and caveats of the study: Dynamics of early blood T cell clones, together with interferon-beta, were reportedly the best predictors of response. Radiotherapy with ipilimumab was followed by blood expansion of tumor-derived clones.

The repertoire was sequenced with immunoSEQ multiplex PCR; TCRdb's copy has only in-frame clones and lacks some. The sample lists approximately 80,000 clones, less than 85% occurring once. The clonotype was recovered from a human donor with non-small cell lung cancer whose response to radiotherapy plus ipilimumab could not be evaluated. The sample here was peripheral blood, taken from a patient treated with radiotherapy plus ipilimumab.

The CDR3 nucleotides read TGTGCCAGCAGTATATCGGGAGGCTGGTACAATGAGCAGTTCTTC. This codes for CASSISGGWYNEQFF. The rearrangement joins TRBV6-5 to TRBJ2-1; 7 bases agree with TRBD2. V lost 5 bases to trimming and J lost 4 bases; unmatched junction nucleotides: 8. Germline CDR1 is MNHEY and CDR2 is SVGAGI. CDR3 length equals 15 residues.